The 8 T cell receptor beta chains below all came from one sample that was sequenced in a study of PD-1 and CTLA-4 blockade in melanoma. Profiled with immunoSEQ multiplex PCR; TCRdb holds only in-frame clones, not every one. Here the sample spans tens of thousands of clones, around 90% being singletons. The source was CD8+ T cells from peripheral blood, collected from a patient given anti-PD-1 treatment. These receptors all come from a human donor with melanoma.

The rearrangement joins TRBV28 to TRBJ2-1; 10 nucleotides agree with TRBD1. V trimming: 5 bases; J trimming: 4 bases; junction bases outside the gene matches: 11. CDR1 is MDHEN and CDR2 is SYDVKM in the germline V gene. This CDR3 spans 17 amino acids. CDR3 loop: CASSDGTGVMVYNEQFF. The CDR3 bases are TGTGCCAGCAGTGACGGGACAGGGGTGATGGTTTACAATGAGCAGTTCTTC.

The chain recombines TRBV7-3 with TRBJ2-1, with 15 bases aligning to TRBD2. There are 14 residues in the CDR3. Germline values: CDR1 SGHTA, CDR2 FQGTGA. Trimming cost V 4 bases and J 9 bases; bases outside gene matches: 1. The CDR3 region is CASSSGLAGGEQFF. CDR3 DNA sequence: TGTGCCAGCAGCTCGGGACTAGCGGGAGGTGAGCAGTTCTTC.

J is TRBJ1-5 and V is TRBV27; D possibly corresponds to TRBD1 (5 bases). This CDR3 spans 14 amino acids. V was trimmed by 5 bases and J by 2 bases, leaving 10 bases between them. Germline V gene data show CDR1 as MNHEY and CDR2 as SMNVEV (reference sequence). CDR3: CASSIAGGNQPQHF. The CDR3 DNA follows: TGTGCCAGCAGTATTGCGGGGGGCAATCAGCCCCAGCATTTT.

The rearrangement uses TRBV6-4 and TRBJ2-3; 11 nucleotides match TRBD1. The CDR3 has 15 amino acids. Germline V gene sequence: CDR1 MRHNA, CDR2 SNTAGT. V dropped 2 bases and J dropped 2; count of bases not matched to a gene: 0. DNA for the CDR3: TGTGCCAGCAGTGACGGACAGGGGGCCACAGATACGCAGTATTTT. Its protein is CASSDGQGATDTQYF.

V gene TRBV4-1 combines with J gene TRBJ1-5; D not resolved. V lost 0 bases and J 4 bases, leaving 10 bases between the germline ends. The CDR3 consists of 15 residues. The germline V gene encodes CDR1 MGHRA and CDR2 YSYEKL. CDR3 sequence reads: CASSQEARRNQPQHF. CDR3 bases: TGCGCCAGCAGCCAAGAGGCCAGAAGGAATCAGCCCCAGCATTTT.

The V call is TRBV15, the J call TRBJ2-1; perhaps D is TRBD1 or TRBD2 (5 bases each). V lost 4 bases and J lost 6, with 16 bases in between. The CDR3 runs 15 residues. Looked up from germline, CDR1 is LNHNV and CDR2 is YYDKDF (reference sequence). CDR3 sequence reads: CATSKRGSVGNEQFF. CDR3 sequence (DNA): TGTGCCACCAGCAAAAGGGGTAGCGTAGGCAATGAGCAGTTCTTC.

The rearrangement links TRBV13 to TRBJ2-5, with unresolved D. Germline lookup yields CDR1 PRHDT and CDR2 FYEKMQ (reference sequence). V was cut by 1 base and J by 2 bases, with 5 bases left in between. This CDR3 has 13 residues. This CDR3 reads CASSLALQETQYF. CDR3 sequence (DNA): TGTGCCAGCAGCTTAGCCTTACAAGAGACCCAGTACTTC.

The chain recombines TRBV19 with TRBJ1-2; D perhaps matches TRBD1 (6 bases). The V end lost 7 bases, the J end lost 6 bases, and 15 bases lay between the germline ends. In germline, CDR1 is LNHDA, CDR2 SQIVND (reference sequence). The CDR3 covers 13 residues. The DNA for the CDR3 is TGTGCCAGTAATTCACAGGGATATGATGGCTACACCTTC. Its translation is CASNSQGYDGYTF.